What follows are 14 T cell receptor beta chains derived from one specimen sequenced in a study of PD-L1 blockade in urothelial cancer. Assay: immunoSEQ multiplex PCR; the TCRdb copy retains only in-frame clones and omits some. The top ten clones hold 16% of a sample with approximately 48,000 clones, approximately 86% of them seen once. The sample consisted of PBMCs, taken around atezolizumab (anti-PD-L1) treatment. Receptors originate from a man in his fifties or sixties with urothelial cancer.

The chain uses TRBV5-1 and TRBJ2-5, with 12 bases matching TRBD2. Germline lookup yields CDR1 SGHRS and CDR2 YFSETQ. V shed 3 bases, J shed 1 base, and the junction held 4 bases outside the gene matches. The CDR3 loop spans 16 amino acids. The CDR3 loop is CASSSGLAGFQETQYF. The CDR3 nucleotides are TGCGCCAGCAGCTCGGGACTAGCGGGTTTCCAAGAGACCCAGTACTTC. Together with reference TRBV5-1 and TRBJ2-5, the CDR3 gives the full variable domain: KAGVTQTPRYLIKTRGQQVTLSCSPISGHRSVSWYQQTPGQGLQFLFEYFSETQRNKGNFPGRFSGRQFSNSRSEMNVSTLELGDSALYLCASSSGLAGFQETQYFGPGTRLLVL.

The J gene is TRBJ1-2, the V gene TRBV2; D call uncertain. The germline CDR1 and CDR2 sequences are SNHLY and FYNNEI. The V end was cut by 8 bases, the J end by 6 bases, with 19 bases between. The length of the CDR3 is 14 residues. DNA for the CDR3: TGTGCCAGCGGAGTCCGCAAGGAAGTGCATGGCTACACCTTC. Its translation: CASGVRKEVHGYTF.

This clone was observed once. The chain combines TRBV19 with TRBJ2-5, with TRBD1 matching over 7 bases. The germline CDR1 and CDR2 sequences are LNHDA and SQIVND (reference sequence). V lost 2 bases to trimming and J lost 5 bases; unmatched junction nucleotides: 5. CDR3 length: 14 residues. The CDR3: CASSITGTVETQYF. As DNA, the CDR3 is TGTGCCAGTAGTATAACCGGGACAGTGGAGACCCAGTACTTC.

The V gene is TRBV7-6, the J gene TRBJ2-7, with TRBD2 as a possible D gene (6 bases). Trimming left V 5 bases short and J 0 bases short, with 20 bases between. Germline V gives CDR1 SGHVS, CDR2 FNYEAQ. CDR3 length: 17 amino acids. CDR3 in DNA: TGTGCCAGCAGCATAAACACCCGGGACTTAAGCTCCTACGAGCAGTACTTC. Translated: CASSINTRDLSSYEQYF.

The chain has TRBV4-1 and TRBJ1-1; D may be TRBD1 (6 bases). V shed 1 base and J shed 0 bases, with 12 bases lying between them. The germline V gene encodes CDR1 MGHRA and CDR2 YSYEKL. The CDR3 has 16 residues. The CDR3 DNA reads TGCGCCAGCAGCCAAGCAGGGGCCGGGGTGAACACTGAAGCTTTCTTT. Amino acid sequence: CASSQAGAGVNTEAFF.

The chain has TRBV27 and TRBJ1-1, with TRBD1 matching over 8 bases. The CDR3 has 15 residues. Germline V gene data show CDR1 as MNHEY and CDR2 as SMNVEV (reference sequence). The V segment lost 5 bases and the J segment 1 base; nucleotides outside the gene matches: 6. CDR3 protein: CASSLRQGTNTEAFF. The CDR3 nucleotides are TGTGCCAGCAGTCTCCGACAGGGGACGAACACTGAAGCTTTCTTT.

The chain recombines TRBV11-2 with TRBJ1-1, with 9 bases matching TRBD1. The germline V gene encodes CDR1 SGHAT and CDR2 FQNNGV. V dropped 0 bases and J dropped 1; count of bases not matched to a gene: 9. This CDR3 contains 18 residues. In nucleotides, the CDR3 is TGTGCCAGCAGCTTAGATCTTACAGGGGGCAAGGCGAACACTGAAGCTTTCTTT. Amino acids: CASSLDLTGGKANTEAFF.

J is TRBJ2-5 and V is TRBV5-6, with D possibly TRBD2 on 6 matching bases. Germline CDR1 reads SGHDT; CDR2 reads YYEEEE. V was pared by 4 bases and J by 4 bases, with 14 bases between. The CDR3 is 14 amino acids. The CDR3 sequence is CASSRLDRAETQYF. The CDR3 nucleotides read TGTGCCAGCAGCCGACTAGATAGGGCAGAGACCCAGTACTTC.

The chain has TRBV21-1 and TRBJ2-1; the table's TRBD2 call for D was not verified on the DNA. TRBV21-1 is flagged as a pseudogene. CDR3 size: 15 residues. DNA for the CDR3: TGTGCCAGCAGCAAACGCGGCCGGTTTGAGGATGAGCAGTTCTTC. Protein: CASSKRGRFEDEQFF.

The chain couples TRBV5-1 to TRBJ1-2; TRBD1 might be the D (5 bases). Germline V lookup: CDR1 SGHRS, CDR2 YFSETQ. The CDR3 contains 15 residues. With 0 bases removed from V and 3 bases from J, the gap between germline ends came to 12 bases. The CDR3, as DNA: TGCGCCAGCAGCTTGGCGCCAGGGATCGACTATGGCTACACCTTC. Translating it yields CASSLAPGIDYGYTF. Together with reference TRBV5-1 and TRBJ1-2, the CDR3 gives the full variable domain: KAGVTQTPRYLIKTRGQQVTLSCSPISGHRSVSWYQQTPGQGLQFLFEYFSETQRNKGNFPGRFSGRQFSNSRSEMNVSTLELGDSALYLCASSLAPGIDYGYTFGSGTRLTVV.

DNA for the CDR3: TGTGCCAGCAGCTTGGGGCCCACCTATGGCTACACCTTC. Translation: CASSLGPTYGYTF. The J gene is TRBJ1-2, the V gene TRBV5-4; D is unclear. The germline V gene encodes CDR1 SGHNT and CDR2 YYREEE (reference sequence). The CDR3 has 13 residues. Trimming stripped 0 bases from V and 4 bases from J, with 7 bases between.

The rearrangement uses TRBV7-2 and TRBJ1-5; 12 bases match TRBD1. V shed 7 bases, J shed 7 bases, and the junction held 8 bases outside the gene matches. This CDR3 contains 15 residues. Germline V gene sequence: CDR1 SGHTA, CDR2 FQGNSA. The CDR3 loop is CASTTGTGGGQPQHF. The CDR3 nucleotides read TGTGCCAGCACCACGGGGACAGGGGGCGGGCAGCCCCAGCATTTT. The full variable domain, in which reference TRBV7-2 and TRBJ1-5 provide the parts outside the CDR3, is GAGVSQSPSNKVTEKGKDVELRCDPISGHTALYWYRQSLGQGLEFLIYFQGNSAPDKSGLPSDRFSAERTGGSVSTLTIQRTQQEDSAVYLCASTTGTGGGQPQHFGDGTRLSIL.

This clone occurred once. The V and J genes are TRBV10-3 and TRBJ2-7; D is uncertain. CDR1 and CDR2 from the germline V gene are ENHRY and SYGVKD. The CDR3 is 12 residues long. Trimming removed 1 base at V and 4 bases at J, with 5 bases between. CDR3 residues: CAISEFSYEQYF. The DNA of the CDR3 is TGTGCCATCAGTGAGTTTTCGTACGAGCAGTACTTC.

The chain uses TRBV4-2 and TRBJ1-5; tentative D call: TRBD1 (5 bases). With 1 base removed from V and 5 bases from J, the gap between germline ends came to 21 bases. Germline V gives CDR1 LGHNA, CDR2 YNFKEQ. The CDR3 length is 18 residues. CDR3 in amino acids: CASSQVQATGGGHQPQHF. The CDR3, as DNA: TGTGCCAGCAGCCAAGTTCAGGCAACTGGGGGAGGGCATCAGCCCCAGCATTTT.